This TCR beta chain was captured by sequencing in a study of blood T cell repertoires in COVID-19. Study context: The origin of the acute and convalescent COVID-19 samples was the United States, Italy and Spain. T cells, B-cell-depleted T cells, or PBMCs provided the cDNA or gDNA that served as material.

The repertoire was sequenced with immunoSEQ multiplex PCR; TCRdb's copy has only in-frame clones and lacks some. The table shows about 68,000 clones, with about four fifths occurring only once. This CDR3 is built from 13 residues. Germline loops: CDR1 SNHLY, CDR2 FYNNEI. Trimming pared 8 bases from V and 12 bases from J, leaving 22 bases between. The chain uses TRBV2 and TRBJ1-1; tentatively, D is TRBD1 (5 bases). The sample comprised peripheral blood. The receptor was derived from a man aged 50-60 years with active COVID-19. CDR3 in amino acids: CASSQEQPGLSFF. In nucleotides, the CDR3 is TGTGCCAGCTCCCAAGAACAACCAGGGCTTTCTTTCTTT. Complete variable domain (other parts from reference TRBV2 and TRBJ1-1): EPEVTQTPSHQVTQMGQEVILRCVPISNHLYFYWYRQILGQKVEFLVSFYNNEISEKSEIFDDQFSVERPDGSNFTLKIRSTKLEDSAMYFCASSQEQPGLSFFGQGTRLTVV.